This T cell receptor (beta chain) was profiled in a study of T cells in Graves' hyperthyroidism and ophthalmopathy. This clonotype was picked up many times. After removal of 2 bases from V and 4 bases from J, the junction contained 5 bases not matched to a gene. Looked up from germline, CDR1 is MNHEY and CDR2 is SVGAGI. This CDR3 is built from 15 residues. Amplification yielded TCR beta CDR3 regions, with RNA transcripts as the source. Carried out on the TCR CDR3, a first-round RT-PCR used the HTBI primer set. MiXCR, applied by TCRdb to the multiplex PCR reads, yields one record per CDR3 protein. The sample records 250,000 or so distinct CDR3 sequences, around 17% being singletons.

The TCR sequence derives from a woman aged 18-29 years with Graves' ophthalmopathy. The sequenced sample consisted of blood. This chain links TRBV6-5 with TRBJ2-1; 7 bases align to TRBD2. The DNA for the CDR3 is TGTGCCAGCAGTTACCTGGGCGGGGGATACAATGAGCAGTTCTTC. This gives the protein CASSYLGGGYNEQFF.